These 30 T cell receptor beta chains originate from one sample sequenced in a study of shared clonotypes between healthy human individuals. Terminally differentiated effector memory CD45RA+ cells were excluded from the naive CD8 cells, which were CD45RO-negative and positively selected for CCR7. Using immunoSEQ multiplex PCR, the repertoire was profiled, and TCRdb retains in-frame clones only, with some absent. The sample includes millions of clones, about 92% seen only once; the top ten take 1.5% to 2%. Material for sequencing was naive CD8+ T cells from PBMCs. The receptors originated from a man aged 18 to 29 in good health. Some clones in this sample may be carry-over from other donors' samples.

This clone was detected once. This chain uses TRBV14 with TRBJ2-7; the D is unclear. V gave up 5 bases and J gave up 3 bases, with 11 bases separating them. Looked up from germline, CDR1 is SGHDN and CDR2 is FVKESK. The CDR3 extends over 13 amino acids. The CDR3 loop is CASSVSRSYEQYF. The CDR3 nucleotides read TGTGCCAGCAGCGTTAGCAGGAGCTACGAGCAGTACTTC. The full variable domain, in which reference TRBV14 and TRBJ2-7 provide the parts outside the CDR3, is EAGVTQFPSHSVIEKGQTVTLRCDPISGHDNLYWYRRVMGKEIKFLLHFVKESKQDESGMPNNRFLAERTGGTYSTLKVQPAELEDSGVYFCASSVSRSYEQYFGPGTRLTVT.

The V call is TRBV27, the J call TRBJ2-1; D gene ambiguous. This CDR3 spans 14 amino acids. In germline, CDR1 is MNHEY, CDR2 SMNVEV (reference sequence). V shed 0 bases and J shed 6 bases, with 9 bases lying between them. This CDR3 reads CASSLSRQGNEQFF. The CDR3 DNA follows: TGTGCCAGCAGTTTATCGAGACAAGGCAATGAGCAGTTCTTC.

This clone was recorded once. The V call is TRBV27, the J call TRBJ2-7; 7 bases match TRBD1. The V gene end was trimmed by 3 bases and the J gene end by 2 bases; junction bases not matched to a gene: 4. This CDR3 region has 14 residues. CDR1 and CDR2 from the germline V gene are MNHEY and SMNVEV (reference sequence). The CDR3 bases are TGTGCCAGCAGTTTCCGGGACAGACCCTACGAGCAGTACTTC. Its translation: CASSFRDRPYEQYF.

The chain recombines TRBV7-9 with TRBJ2-7; perhaps D is TRBD1 or TRBD2 (5 bases each). Trimming left V 4 bases short and J 1 base short, with 14 bases between. The CDR3 has 15 residues. Per the germline V gene, CDR1 is SEHNR and CDR2 is FQNEAQ (reference sequence). The CDR3 coding sequence is TGTGCCAGCAGCTCCCGGGACCGCCAATCCTACGAGCAGTACTTC. Translation: CASSSRDRQSYEQYF.

The V and J genes are TRBV4-1 and TRBJ2-7; 8 bases are shared with TRBD1. V trimming: 1 base; J trimming: 1 base; junction bases outside the gene matches: 9. CDR1 MGHRA and CDR2 YSYEKL come from the germline V gene. The CDR3 runs 17 residues. The CDR3 sequence is CASSQVGTGRKSYEQYF. The CDR3 DNA reads as TGCGCCAGCAGCCAAGTAGGGACAGGAAGGAAATCCTACGAGCAGTACTTC.

This rearrangement joins TRBV30 to TRBJ2-1, with 11 bases matching TRBD2. The J segment lost 3 bases and the V segment lost 5 bases, leaving 3 bases of the junction unmatched. Germline V CDR1 and CDR2: GTSNPN, SVGIG (reference sequence). The CDR3 extends over 14 amino acids. The CDR3 nucleotides are TGTGCCTGGCTAACTAGCGGGGGCTACAATGAGCAGTTCTTC. Amino acids: CAWLTSGGYNEQFF.

V gene TRBV9 combines with J gene TRBJ1-4; weak D call: TRBD1 (6 bases). Trimming pared 4 bases from V and 6 bases from J, leaving 16 bases between. This CDR3 spans 15 amino acids. Germline values: CDR1 SGDLS, CDR2 YYNGEE. The CDR3 DNA follows: TGTGCCAGCAGCCCTGGGGGGACACAAGATGAAAAACTGTTTTTT. Protein product: CASSPGGTQDEKLFF.

The CDR3 reads CASSFGQVNTEAFF. As DNA, the CDR3 is TGCGCCAGCAGCTTTGGACAGGTGAACACTGAAGCTTTCTTT. The V gene is TRBV5-1, the J gene TRBJ1-1, with 7 bases fitting TRBD1. CDR1 is SGHRS and CDR2 is YFSETQ in the germline V gene. CDR3 length: 14 amino acids. Trimming cost V 2 bases and J 0 bases; bases outside gene matches: 1.

The chain employs TRBV7-8 and TRBJ2-5, with D maybe TRBD2 (5 bases). V lost 6 bases and J 5 bases, leaving 16 bases between the germline ends. CDR3 length: 14 amino acids. Germline CDR1 is SGHVS and CDR2 is FQNEAQ. CDR3 bases: TGTGCCAGCAGTCTCGGACTCGGCGGGGAGACCCAGTACTTC. Translation gives CASSLGLGGETQYF.

The J gene is TRBJ2-4, the V gene TRBV7-8; D possibly matches TRBD1 or TRBD2 (5 bases each). The germline V gene has CDR1 SGHVS and CDR2 FQNEAQ. CDR3 length equals 19 residues. V was clipped by 5 bases and J by 0 bases, with 23 bases between them. The CDR3, as DNA: TGTGCCAGCAGCCCCAAGCCGGGACCTTTGACGCTAGCCAAAAACATTCAGTACTTC. This gives the protein CASSPKPGPLTLAKNIQYF.

This clone has more than one count but fewer than ten. The sample has other DNA sequences that encode this CDR3 too. The chain uses TRBV7-9 and TRBJ2-5; no definite D call. The germline V and J ends were trimmed by 0 bases and 4 bases, with 3 bases remaining between them. CDR3 length equals 12 residues. From germline, CDR1 is SEHNR and CDR2 FQNEAQ (reference sequence). CDR3 bases: TGTGCCAGCAGCTTAGCGGGAGAGACCCAGTACTTC. Translated, it gives CASSLAGETQYF. Full variable domain (missing parts from reference TRBV7-9 and TRBJ2-5): DTGVSQNPRHKITKRGQNVTFRCDPISEHNRLYWYRQTLGQGPEFLTYFQNEAQLEKSRLLSDRFSAERPKGSFSTLEIQRTEQGDSAMYLCASSLAGETQYFGPGTRLLVL.

The chain's CDR3 is CAWSGGVGETQYF. DNA for the CDR3: TGTGCCTGGAGTGGAGGGGTTGGGGAGACCCAGTACTTC. The chain carries TRBV30 and TRBJ2-5; D is tentatively TRBD1 or TRBD2 (5 bases each). Germline CDR1 and CDR2: GTSNPN and SVGIG (reference sequence). Trimming shortened V by 1 base and J by 5 bases, and 11 bases separated the two germline ends. This CDR3 contains 13 residues. Variable domain in full (rest from reference TRBV30 and TRBJ2-5): SQTIHQWPATLVQPVGSPLSLECTVEGTSNPNLYWYRQAAGRGLQLLFYSVGIGQISSEVPQNLSASRPQDRQFILSSKKLLLSDSGFYLCAWSGGVGETQYFGPGTRLLVL.

Remarks on this clone: Other DNA sequences in the same sample also yield this CDR3. V is TRBV29-1 and J is TRBJ1-2, with D perhaps TRBD1 (5 bases). Germline V gene sequence: CDR1 SQVTM, CDR2 ANQGSEA. The germline V and J ends were trimmed by 4 bases and 5 bases, with 8 bases remaining between them. The CDR3 has 11 amino acids. DNA of the CDR3: TGCAGCGTTGTTACAGGTTATGGCTACACCTTC. Translation: CSVVTGYGYTF.

The DNA for the CDR3 is TGTGCCAGCAGCTTAGCGCTGCTAGCGGGAGGCCAGGGTGAGACCCAGTACTTC. Amino acid sequence: CASSLALLAGGQGETQYF. The chain has TRBV7-2 and TRBJ2-5, with 11 bases that match TRBD2. CDR3 length equals 18 residues. CDR1 is SGHTA, CDR2 FQGNSA, per germline. V was pared by 0 bases and J by 5 bases, with 11 bases of the junction left unmatched. The entire variable domain, with the rest obtained from reference TRBV7-2 and TRBJ2-5, is as follows: GAGVSQSPSNKVTEKGKDVELRCDPISGHTALYWYRQSLGQGLEFLIYFQGNSAPDKSGLPSDRFSAERTGGSVSTLTIQRTQQEDSAVYLCASSLALLAGGQGETQYFGPGTRLLVL.

The V gene is TRBV7-3, the J gene TRBJ2-7; no reliable D call. V was trimmed by 3 bases and J by 3 bases, leaving 9 bases between them. This CDR3 contains 13 residues. Germline V lookup: CDR1 SGHTA, CDR2 FQGTGA. The CDR3 loop is CASSFSMGYEQYF. Here the CDR3 DNA reads TGTGCCAGCAGCTTTTCCATGGGCTACGAGCAGTACTTC.

The chain uses TRBV7-6 and TRBJ2-2; the D gene is possibly TRBD1 (6 bases). Trimming removed 8 bases at V and 2 bases at J, with 6 bases between. This CDR3 has 12 amino acids. Looked up from germline, CDR1 is SGHVS and CDR2 is FNYEAQ. This chain's CDR3 is CASGGNTGELFF. In DNA, the CDR3 is TGTGCCAGCGGGGGCAACACCGGGGAGCTGTTTTTT.

This clone was recorded once. In the same sample, other DNA sequences code for this CDR3. The gene calls are TRBV27 and TRBJ1-3; no clear D. The length of the CDR3 is 14 residues. Germline values: CDR1 MNHEY, CDR2 SMNVEV (reference sequence). V gave up 2 bases and J gave up 2 bases, with 7 bases separating them. CDR3 in amino acids: CASSLSGAGNTIYF. In DNA form, the CDR3 reads TGTGCCAGCAGTTTAAGCGGGGCTGGAAACACCATATATTTT.

The rearrangement joins TRBV29-1 to TRBJ1-1; TRBD1 is a possible D gene (5 bases). Between the trimmed V and J ends, which lost 1 base and 6 bases, there was a span of 18 bases. CDR3 length equals 15 residues. Germline loops: CDR1 SQVTM, CDR2 ANQGSEA. The CDR3 region has the DNA TGCAGCGTTGAAGGGAACTTCGGGGGGACGTCTGAAGCTTTCTTT. It codes for CSVEGNFGGTSEAFF.

This chain connects TRBV4-1 to TRBJ1-1, with D unclear. Trimming took 1 base from V and 1 from J, leaving 16 bases between them. Germline lookup yields CDR1 MGHRA and CDR2 YSYEKL. The CDR3 contains 17 residues. The DNA for the CDR3 is TGCGCCAGCAGCCAAGTTAGATTGGAGGGCTCGAACACTGAAGCTTTCTTT. Protein sequence: CASSQVRLEGSNTEAFF.

The CDR3 DNA sequence: TGTGCCAGTCCAATGGGGACTAGCGGGGCCTACAATGAGCAGTTCTTC. This sequence encodes CASPMGTSGAYNEQFF. The gene calls are TRBV27 and TRBJ2-1; 13 bases align to TRBD2. V lost 9 bases and J lost 2; bases outside the gene matches: 7. CDR3 length equals 16 residues. Germline-derived CDR1 and CDR2 are MNHEY and SMNVEV (reference sequence).

V and J are TRBV9 and TRBJ2-3; D is perhaps TRBD1 (6 bases). Germline loops: CDR1 SGDLS, CDR2 YYNGEE. V dropped 3 bases and J dropped 4 bases, with 15 bases sitting between them. The CDR3 runs to 15 residues. The CDR3 region has the DNA TGTGCCAGCAGCGGGGGGCGTCGAATAGCAGATACGCAGTATTTT. It encodes CASSGGRRIADTQYF.

The chain is built from TRBV27 and TRBJ2-5; D gene ambiguous. CDR1 is MNHEY, CDR2 SMNVEV, per germline (reference sequence). This CDR3 has 15 amino acids. Trimming took 0 bases from V and 7 from J, leaving 15 bases between them. The CDR3 nucleotides are TGTGCCAGCAGTTTATCGTACGACGGGCTGACGACCCAGTACTTC. Its protein is CASSLSYDGLTTQYF.

The chain employs TRBV27 and TRBJ2-1; 13 positions match TRBD2. Germline trimming cut 4 bases from V and 7 bases from J; bases unmatched to any gene: 4. CDR3 length equals 15 residues. Germline V CDR1 and CDR2: MNHEY, SMNVEV (reference sequence). The CDR3 reads CASSSGLAGANEQFF. The CDR3 DNA reads TGTGCCAGCAGTTCAGGACTAGCGGGAGCGAATGAGCAGTTCTTC.

The gene calls are TRBV7-9 and TRBJ2-5, with a tentative D call TRBD1 (5 bases). This CDR3 contains 15 residues. Trimming left V 2 bases short and J 5 bases short, with 15 bases between. Germline V gives CDR1 SEHNR, CDR2 FQNEAQ (reference sequence). In DNA form, the CDR3 reads TGTGCCAGCAGCTTAACAGCCAGGGTTAGGGAGACCCAGTACTTC. Amino acids: CASSLTARVRETQYF.

The gene calls are TRBV19 and TRBJ1-1; a possible D gene is TRBD1 (5 bases). The CDR3 is 13 residues long. Trimming removed 3 bases from V and 6 bases from J, with 11 bases in between. Per the germline V gene, CDR1 is LNHDA and CDR2 is SQIVND (reference sequence). Here the CDR3 DNA reads TGTGCCAGTAGTATCTCCAGAGGGGCTGAAGCTTTCTTT. Translating gives CASSISRGAEAFF.

The V call is TRBV19, the J call TRBJ2-7, with no clear D. Per the germline V gene, CDR1 is LNHDA and CDR2 is SQIVND (reference sequence). The CDR3 loop spans 12 amino acids. V was cut by 8 bases and J by 7 bases, with 15 bases left in between. This CDR3 is CASVSSSLEQYF. As DNA, the CDR3 is TGTGCCAGTGTAAGTAGCTCCCTGGAGCAGTACTTC. Based on the CDR3 plus reference TRBV19 and TRBJ2-7, the full variable domain is DGGITQSPKYLFRKEGQNVTLSCEQNLNHDAMYWYRQDPGQGLRLIYYSQIVNDFQKGDIAEGYSVSREKKESFPLTVTSAQKNPTAFYLCASVSSSLEQYFGPGTRLTVT.

V and J are TRBV7-9 and TRBJ2-1; D ambiguous. Germline CDR1 reads SEHNR; CDR2 reads FQNEAQ (reference sequence). V was shortened by 6 bases and J by 8 bases, with 11 bases between the two germline ends. The CDR3 has 12 residues. The CDR3 loop reads CASRSAQDEQFF. The CDR3 DNA reads TGTGCCAGCAGATCTGCCCAGGATGAGCAGTTCTTC.

The genes are TRBV9 and TRBJ2-1; D perhaps matches TRBD1 (6 bases). With 0 bases removed from V and 2 bases from J, the gap between germline ends came to 9 bases. CDR1 and CDR2 (germline): SGDLS, YYNGEE. The CDR3 totals 15 residues. For the CDR3, the DNA is TGTGCCAGCAGCGTAGACAGGGTACCCTACAATGAGCAGTTCTTC. It yields the protein CASSVDRVPYNEQFF. The full variable domain, in which reference TRBV9 and TRBJ2-1 provide the parts outside the CDR3, is DSGVTQTPKHLITATGQRVTLRCSPRSGDLSVYWYQQSLDQGLQFLIQYYNGEERAKGNILERFSAQQFPDLHSELNLSSLELGDSALYFCASSVDRVPYNEQFFGPGTRLTVL.

V is TRBV5-6 and J is TRBJ2-5, with D perhaps given as TRBD1 or TRBD2 (5 bases each). The CDR3 length is 15 residues. Germline CDR1 reads SGHDT; CDR2 reads YYEEEE. V was clipped by 0 bases and J by 5 bases, with 14 bases between them. CDR3 protein: CASSLGDLHVETQYF. The CDR3 DNA reads as TGTGCCAGCAGCTTGGGGGACCTTCATGTGGAGACCCAGTACTTC.

DNA of the CDR3: TGTGCCAGCAGACCCGGGACAGGATATGGCTACACCTTC. Its protein product is CASRPGTGYGYTF. The chain has TRBV5-4 and TRBJ1-2; 8 nucleotides align to TRBD1. The V segment lost 5 bases and the J segment 5 bases; nucleotides outside the gene matches: 5. The CDR3 runs to 13 residues. The germline CDR1 and CDR2 sequences are SGHNT and YYREEE (reference sequence).